The rows below give T cell receptor beta chains drawn from one sample of a study of T cell changes during pregnancy in multiple sclerosis. The data were produced by immunoSEQ multiplex PCR, yet TCRdb's version contains in-frame clones alone and is incomplete. This sample yields fewer than 110,000 clones, of which approximately 90% are seen a single time; about 0.89% belongs to the top ten. The sequences come from peripheral blood, collected after pregnancy. These receptors were obtained from a female donor with multiple sclerosis, enrolled in a pregnancy study. CDR3s include the opening cysteine and the closing phenylalanine or tryptophan. Fields, in order: V gene, J gene, D gene, CDR3 protein, CDR3 DNA. D genes are given only for firm matches.

TRBV9	TRBJ2-2	NA	CASSVRQTNTGELFF	TGTGCCAGCAGCGTGCGGCAGACGAACACCGGGGAGCTGTTTTTT
TRBV18	TRBJ1-1	NA	CASSGNRLDEAFF	TGTGCCAGCTCAGGGAACAGGCTTGACGAAGCTTTCTTT
TRBV11-3	TRBJ2-3	NA	CASSLDEWDTQYF	TGTGCCAGCAGCTTAGATGAGTGGGATACGCAGTATTTT
TRBV2	TRBJ2-2	TRBD1	CASSRPDRDTGELFF	TGTGCCAGCAGCCGCCCCGACAGGGACACCGGGGAGCTGTTTTTT
TRBV4-1	TRBJ2-7	TRBD1	CASSQSDLGTGGYEQYF	TGCGCCAGCAGCCAATCCGATTTAGGGACAGGGGGATACGAGCAGTACTTC
TRBV7-9	TRBJ2-7	NA	CASSLEQLYEQYF	TGTGCCAGCAGCTTGGAACAGCTCTACGAGCAGTACTTC
TRBV7-8	TRBJ1-2	TRBD1	CASSLGTGARDGYTF	TGTGCCAGCAGCTTGGGGACAGGGGCCAGGGATGGCTACACCTTC
TRBV5-1	TRBJ2-7	TRBD2	CASSLTIPGLAGVGHEQYF	TGCGCCAGCAGCTTGACCATTCCGGGACTAGCGGGAGTGGGGCACGAGCAGTACTTC
TRBV27	TRBJ2-1	NA	CASTLRGRETDEQFF	TGTGCCAGCACCCTTAGGGGACGGGAGACGGATGAGCAGTTCTTC
TRBV4-2	TRBJ2-7	NA	CASSQEVPTYEQYF	TGTGCCAGCAGCCAAGAAGTACCTACCTACGAGCAGTACTTC